These T cell receptor beta chains were read from a single sample in a study of blood T cell repertoires in COVID-19. Using immunoSEQ multiplex PCR, the repertoire was profiled, and TCRdb retains in-frame clones only, with some absent. The sample includes fewer than 15,000 clones, about 80% of them seen just once. What was sequenced was peripheral blood. Receptors originate from an elderly woman with acute or convalescent COVID-19. The CDR3 runs from the conserved cysteine through the conserved F or W. The D gene is left open where the match is weak. Expanded clones get a size class; other rows say once, few or many, or leave the size out.

size	J	V	D	CDR3	DNA
.	TRBJ1-5	TRBV6-1	TRBD1	CASSEATGLLPQHF	TGTGCCAGCAGTGAAGCGACAGGGTTACTGCCCCAGCATTTT
.	TRBJ1-1	TRBV9	.	CASSRGRNTEAFF	TGTGCCAGCAGTAGGGGTAGGAACACTGAAGCTTTCTTT
few	TRBJ2-1	TRBV21-1	.	CASSKAWGPYNEQFF	TGTGCCAGCAGCAAAGCGTGGGGGCCATACAATGAGCAGTTCTTC
.	TRBJ2-1	TRBV12-3/TRBV12-4	.	CASSLLAFDEQFF	TGTGCCAGCAGTCTATTAGCATTCGATGAGCAGTTCTTC
.	TRBJ1-6	TRBV6-4	TRBD1	CASSDKGTENSPLHF	TGTGCCAGCAGCGACAAAGGGACAGAGAATTCACCCCTCCACTTT
.	TRBJ2-7	TRBV11-2	.	CASSPRASYEQYF	TGTGCCAGCAGCCCTCGAGCCTCCTACGAGCAGTACTTC
.	TRBJ1-4	TRBV30	.	CAWQPGLFNEKLFF	TGTGCCTGGCAGCCGGGACTCTTTAATGAAAAACTGTTTTTT
.	TRBJ2-5	TRBV5-4	TRBD1	CASSFSGTGTETQYF	TGTGCCAGCAGCTTCTCCGGGACAGGGACGGAGACCCAGTACTTC
.	TRBJ2-3	TRBV7-6	.	CASSLAPNTDTQYF	TGTGCCAGCAGCTTAGCGCCTAACACAGATACGCAGTATTTT
.	TRBJ2-1	TRBV4-1	TRBD2	CASSRRTSLENEQFF	TGCGCCAGCAGCCGGCGGACTAGTCTGGAAAATGAGCAGTTCTTC
.	TRBJ1-4	TRBV18	.	CASSPFTARQNEKLFF	TGTGCCAGCTCACCTTTCACCGCCAGGCAGAATGAAAAACTGTTTTTT
.	TRBJ2-5	TRBV4-1	TRBD2	CASSQVAGGLETQYF	TGCGCCAGCAGCCAAGTGGCGGGGGGGCTCGAGACCCAGTACTTC
.	TRBJ1-5	TRBV6-6	TRBD1	CASSSPGTVHQPQHF	TGTGCCAGCAGTTCGCCTGGGACAGTACATCAGCCCCAGCATTTT
.	TRBJ2-5	TRBV14	.	CASSQRRGSETQYF	TGTGCCAGCAGCCAACGGCGGGGTAGTGAGACCCAGTACTTC